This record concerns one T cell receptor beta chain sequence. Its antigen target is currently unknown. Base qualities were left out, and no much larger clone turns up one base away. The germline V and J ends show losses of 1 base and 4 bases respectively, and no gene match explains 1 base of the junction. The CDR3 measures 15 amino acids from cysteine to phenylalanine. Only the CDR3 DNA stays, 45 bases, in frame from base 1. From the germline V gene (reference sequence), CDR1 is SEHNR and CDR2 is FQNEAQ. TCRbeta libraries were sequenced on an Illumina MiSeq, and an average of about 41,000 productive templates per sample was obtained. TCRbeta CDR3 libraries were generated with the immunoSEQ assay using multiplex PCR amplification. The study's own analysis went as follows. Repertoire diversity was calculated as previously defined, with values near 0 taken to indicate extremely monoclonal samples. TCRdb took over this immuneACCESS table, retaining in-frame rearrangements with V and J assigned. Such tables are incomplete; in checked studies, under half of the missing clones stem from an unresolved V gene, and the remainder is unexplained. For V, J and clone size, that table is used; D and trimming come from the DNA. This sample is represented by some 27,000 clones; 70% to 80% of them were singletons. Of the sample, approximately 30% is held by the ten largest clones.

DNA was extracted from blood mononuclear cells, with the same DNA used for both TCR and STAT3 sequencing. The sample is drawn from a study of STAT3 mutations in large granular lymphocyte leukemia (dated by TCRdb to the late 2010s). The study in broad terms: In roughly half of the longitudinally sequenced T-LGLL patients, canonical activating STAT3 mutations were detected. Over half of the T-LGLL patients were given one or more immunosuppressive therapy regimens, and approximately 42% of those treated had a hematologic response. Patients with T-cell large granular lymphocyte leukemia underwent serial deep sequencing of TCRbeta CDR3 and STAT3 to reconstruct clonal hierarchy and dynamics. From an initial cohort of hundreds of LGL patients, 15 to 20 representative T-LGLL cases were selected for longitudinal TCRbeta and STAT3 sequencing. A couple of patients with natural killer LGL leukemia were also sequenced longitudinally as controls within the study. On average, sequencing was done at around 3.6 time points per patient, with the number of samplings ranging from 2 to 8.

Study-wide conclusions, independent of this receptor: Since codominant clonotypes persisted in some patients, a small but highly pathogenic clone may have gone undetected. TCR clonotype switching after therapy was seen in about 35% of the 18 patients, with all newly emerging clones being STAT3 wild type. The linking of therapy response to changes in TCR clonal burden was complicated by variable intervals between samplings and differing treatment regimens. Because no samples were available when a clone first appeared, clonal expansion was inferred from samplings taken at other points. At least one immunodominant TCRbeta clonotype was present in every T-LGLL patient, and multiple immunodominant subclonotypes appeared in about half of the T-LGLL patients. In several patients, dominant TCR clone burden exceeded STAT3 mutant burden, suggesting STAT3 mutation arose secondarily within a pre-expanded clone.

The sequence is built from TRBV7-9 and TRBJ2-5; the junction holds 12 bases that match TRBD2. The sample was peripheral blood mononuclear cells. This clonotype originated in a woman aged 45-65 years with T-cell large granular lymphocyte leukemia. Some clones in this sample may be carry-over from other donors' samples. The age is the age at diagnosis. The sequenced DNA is TGTGCCAGCAGCTTAGGACTAGCGGGAGCAGAGACCCAGTACTTC. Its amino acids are CASSLGLAGAETQYF.